The source of this T cell receptor beta chain is a study of identical twins. Study conclusions and caveats: Where beta out-of-frame sequences were concerned, excess twin sharing was weaker. Clonotypes of the beta chain that were abundant in cord blood carried fewer insertions (memory repertoires showed none).

Unique molecular identifiers were present on cDNA, and template switching added a universal primer site. TCRdb re-derived calls from the 5' RACE reads in MiXCR, one entry per CDR3 protein. The profile shows around 1.7 million distinct CDR3 sequences, 32% of them singletons. As concerns this clonotype: Its target is not known.

Germline CDR1 is MNHEY and CDR2 is SVGEGT. Trimming stripped 7 bases from V and 5 bases from J, with 9 bases between. This CDR3 contains 11 residues. This sequence was found in a newborn girl in good health. The V and J genes are TRBV6-2 or TRBV6-3 and TRBJ2-7; perhaps TRBD1 as D (5 bases). The sample taken for sequencing was cord blood. The CDR3 sequence: CASTGFNEQYF. In DNA, the CDR3 is TGTGCCAGCACAGGGTTTAACGAGCAGTACTTC.